Listed below are T cell receptor beta chains from one sample, sequenced in a study of response to subunit inactivated influenza vaccine. TCRdb recomputed calls from the RT-PCR reads with MiXCR, one row per CDR3 protein. This repertoire shows around 650,000 distinct CDR3 sequences, 15% to 18% found once; its top ten account for about 9.9%. Material: PBMCs from blood, obtained about 11 days after vaccination. Receptors were obtained from a man in his fifties who received an inactivated influenza vaccine. Both conserved end residues are part of each CDR3. D genes are given only for firm matches. Size tells how often a clone was seen (once, few, many) or the class of an expanded clone, and some rows leave it out.

CDR3 length: 15; D gene: TRBD1; J gene: TRBJ2-3; V gene: TRBV24-1; clone size: NA; CDR3 DNA: TGTGCCACCAGTGATTGGGGACAGGCTACAGATACGCAGTATTTT; CDR3 protein: CATSDWGQATDTQYF
CDR3 length: 17; D gene: TRBD1; J gene: TRBJ2-6; V gene: TRBV29-1; clone size: NA; CDR3 DNA: TGCAGTGCTCTCCCCGGGACAGGGGGCGCTGGGGCCAACGTCCTGACTTTC; CDR3 protein: CSALPGTGGAGANVLTF
CDR3 length: 14; D gene: TRBD1; J gene: TRBJ2-1; V gene: TRBV29-1; clone size: NA; CDR3 DNA: TGCAGCGTTGAAAGGACAGGGGGCAAGTATGAGCAGTTCTTC; CDR3 protein: CSVERTGGKYEQFF
CDR3 length: 14; D gene: NA; J gene: TRBJ1-1; V gene: TRBV6-2/TRBV6-3; clone size: few; CDR3 DNA: TGTGCCAGCCAGGGCTTCTTAAGGGACACTGAAGCTTTCTTT; CDR3 protein: CASQGFLRDTEAFF
CDR3 length: 14; D gene: NA; J gene: TRBJ2-2; V gene: TRBV20-1; clone size: NA; CDR3 DNA: TGCAGTGCTAGAATGGGGTCTTATGGCGGGGAGCTGTTTTTT; CDR3 protein: CSARMGSYGGELFF
CDR3 length: 18; D gene: TRBD2; J gene: TRBJ2-3; V gene: TRBV11-2; clone size: many; CDR3 DNA: TGTGCCAGCAGCCCCACGGTAGGACTAGCGGTAAACACAGATACGCAGTATTTT; CDR3 protein: CASSPTVGLAVNTDTQYF
CDR3 length: 14; D gene: NA; J gene: TRBJ2-7; V gene: TRBV4-2; clone size: few; CDR3 DNA: TGTGCCAGCAGCCAAGAAATCCGGGGGTCCGAGCAGTACTTC; CDR3 protein: CASSQEIRGSEQYF
CDR3 length: 14; D gene: NA; J gene: TRBJ2-5; V gene: TRBV14; clone size: few; CDR3 DNA: TGTGCCAGCAGCCAAGAGACCTGGGGTGGCATCCAGTACTTC; CDR3 protein: CASSQETWGGIQYF
CDR3 length: 16; D gene: TRBD2; J gene: TRBJ2-2; V gene: TRBV7-9; clone size: NA; CDR3 DNA: TGTGCCAGCAGCGGATCAGCGGGAGGAGGAACCGGGGAGCTGTTTTTT; CDR3 protein: CASSGSAGGGTGELFF
CDR3 length: 14; D gene: NA; J gene: TRBJ2-5; V gene: TRBV12-3/TRBV12-4; clone size: NA; CDR3 DNA: TGTGCCAGCAGTTTAGGGGCCCTTATGGAGACCCAGTACTTC; CDR3 protein: CASSLGALMETQYF